In this sample, the clone carrying this T cell receptor beta chain turned up a few times. Its specificity is unknown. This record comes from a study of radiation and T cells in renal cell carcinoma. Study-wide results and caveats: Irradiated tumors held more dominant CDR3 motifs than control tumors. Only small tumor regions of about 1 g were sampled.

CDR3 size: 13 residues. CDR1 is LNHDA and CDR2 is SQIVND in the germline V gene (reference sequence). Trimming left V 4 bases short and J 4 bases short, with 8 bases between. As for treatment: treatment-naive control, cytoreductive nephrectomy. Sequenced control tumors were from fewer than 14 males and a handful of females, median age around 57. TCRdb keeps only in-frame clones here, not all; method: immunoSEQ multiplex PCR. Among about 18,000 clones listed, over 50% were seen once. The sample was tumor tissue, taken from a patient whose treatment was nephrectomy without radiotherapy. V gene TRBV19 combines with J gene TRBJ1-5; D is perhaps TRBD1 (5 bases). The source is a man aged 50 or older with renal cell carcinoma. The CDR3 protein is CASSTGRNQPQHF. For the CDR3, the DNA is TGTGCCAGTAGTACAGGGAGAAATCAGCCCCAGCATTTT.